This T cell receptor (beta chain) came from a study of tumor-infiltrating lymphocytes in primary liver carcinoma. Both blood RNA, taken from unsorted whole blood, and germline DNA were extracted. Findings of the study overall: The study found tumor-adjacent and tumor-blood pairs overlapped less than tumor region pairs.

Using a constant-region primer together with ProtoScript II reverse transcriptase, TCR beta cDNA was made from approximately 500 ng of total RNA. Each TCR beta library was derived from three nested multiplex PCR rounds that employed slightly modified ARM-PCR. The study ran its first two PCR rounds for roughly 10 cycles each, using TRBV1-TRBV30 forward primers and a C-beta reverse primer. TCRdb redid the calling of the multiplex PCR reads with MiXCR, one entry per CDR3 protein. The sample holds roughly 330,000 distinct CDR3 sequences, less than 65% seen once. The CDR3 sequence is 12 residues long. Germline V gene data show CDR1 as MGHRA and CDR2 as YSYEKL. As regards this clonotype: The target antigen is unknown. One base away lies a much larger clone, so this may be a sequencing read error.

The sequencing input was peripheral blood. This chain links TRBV4-1 with TRBJ2-2, with a possible D match to TRBD2 (6 bases). This receptor was obtained from a man aged 35 to 55 with primary liver carcinoma and hepatitis B virus infection. The CDR3 nucleotides are TGCGCCAGCAGCTTTCTCGGCGGGGACCTGTTTTTT. Its translation is CASSFLGGDLFF.